This T cell receptor (beta chain) was observed in a study of early T cells in non-severe SARS-CoV-2 infection. Ten or more counts support this clonotype. MiXCR, run by TCRdb on the 5' RACE reads, gives a single entry per CDR3 protein. The table has 55,000 to 65,000 distinct CDR3 sequences, around 13% seen once. This CDR3 has 13 residues. Looked up from germline, CDR1 is DFQATT and CDR2 is SNEGSKA (reference sequence). V shed 6 bases and J shed 2 bases, with 11 bases lying between them. This clonotype was obtained from an adult who was a healthcare worker with PCR-confirmed SARS-CoV-2 infection or an uninfected control (not recorded which). The sequencing sample was made of whole blood. The V call is TRBV20-1, the J call TRBJ2-1; no firm D call. The CDR3 sequence is CSAALVTYNEQFF. The CDR3 nucleotides read TGCAGTGCCGCCTTGGTTACCTACAATGAGCAGTTCTTC.